This entry features one TCR beta chain sequence. What it binds is unknown. This record comes from a study of T cell responses to AZD1222 COVID-19 vaccine. Using immunoSEQ multiplex PCR, the repertoire was profiled, and TCRdb retains in-frame clones only, with some absent. This table holds about 150,000 clones, approximately 92% found once. Whole-study results and caveats: In all cases, repertoires were sampled only after the peak T cell response. Most donors were white British, females outnumbered males, and clonal diversity was possibly underestimated.

The CDR3 is made up of 15 amino acids. V was trimmed by 1 base and J by 8 bases, leaving 14 bases between them. Germline assignment: CDR1 KGHDR and CDR2 SFDVKD. Pooling of second doses given at about 4 or about 12 weeks was done. The sequence came from an adult who received the AZD1222 COVID-19 vaccine. The gene calls are TRBV24-1 and TRBJ2-4, with D perhaps TRBD1 (6 bases). The sample consisted of peripheral blood, taken 28 days after the second AZD1222 dose. The CDR3 nucleotides are TGTGCCACCAGTGATTTTTCAACAGGGATAGACATTCAGTACTTC. Translated: CATSDFSTGIDIQYF.